Sequencing of this TCR beta chain was carried out in a study of graft-versus-host responses after intestinal transplantation (dated by TCRdb to about 2021). Notes on the research overall: Multivisceral, liver-intestinal, or isolated intestinal transplants were received by the recipients. Of the 20 to 25 intestinal transplant recipients enrolled in the cohort, one of whom was a retransplant, a few patients without pretransplant specimens were excluded. All recipients received anti-thymocyte globulin induction followed by maintenance tacrolimus and steroids for approximately 3 years. Samples from a few later patients were sequenced in-house on an Illumina MiSeq with MiXCR processing rather than by the commercial service. Donor T cell macrochimerism was defined as a peak of at least 4% donor T cells among recipient peripheral blood mononuclear cells. After intestinal transplantation, graft-versus-host and host-versus-graft alloreactive T cell clones in the graft, circulation and bone marrow were tracked using bulk TCR-beta CDR3 sequencing. To identify alloreactive clones, pre-transplant mixed lymphocyte reaction products were sequenced and then compared with unstimulated pre-transplant donor and recipient T cells.

Sample time point, as interpreted from the label and publication: cells obtained before transplantation from donor or recipient. CD3+CD4+ and CD3+CD8+ populations were FACS-sorted from unstimulated pre-transplant donor and recipient cells taken from spleen or lymph nodes. Comment on this clone: What antigen it recognizes has not been identified. Base qualities are not recorded, but no much larger clone differs from it by a single base.

V is cut back by 8 bases and J by 9 bases, with 8 bases in the junction unmatched. Counted from cysteine to phenylalanine, this CDR3 has 14 amino acids. Only the CDR3 portion is preserved as DNA: 42 bases, with reading frame beginning at the first base. CDR1 ENHRY and CDR2 SYGVKD are derived from the germline V gene. The library was obtained by the immunoSEQ multiplex PCR assay. For most patients, genomic DNA was isolated using the Qiagen DNeasy Blood and Tissue Kit and was shipped frozen to Adaptive Biotechnologies for TCR sequencing. For most patients, genomic DNA was subjected to high-throughput TCR-beta CDR3 sequencing by Adaptive Biotechnologies. The original methods were these. TCR sequencing data were retrieved from Adaptive's ImmunoSEQ software for roughly 17 patients, whereas a few other patients were processed with MiXCR and VDJtools. To correct CD4 versus CD8 sorting errors, any sequence found in both subsets at a frequency ratio below 5:1 was removed. Because the origin of CDR3 nucleotide sequences shared between donor and recipient could not be assigned, those sequences were removed. At least 2-fold expansion over unstimulated cells and a minimum CFSE-low frequency of 0.002% (template counts) or 0.001% (read counts) were required for clones to be classified as alloreactive. Mappable clones were those detected in sequenced pre-transplant spleen, lymph node, or MLR CFSE-low populations of the donor or recipient. The cumulative frequency of alloreactive clones was calculated as a percentage of all sequences, weighted by copy number. In its TCRdb copy, this immuneACCESS table keeps in-frame sequences only and misses some clones. Where compared with another copy, unresolved V genes explain less than half of these, and the others have no known cause. V and J calls and clone size are as listed in that table; D and trimming were resolved from the DNA. Across this sample there are some 90,000 clones, with approximately 90% seen only once. Together, the top ten hold around 0.44% of the sample.

Overall results and qualifications from the work: Early after transplant, declines in HvG clones were associated with peak levels of circulating GvH clones. GvH clones turned up in recipient bone marrow, with some appearing earlier in ileal mucosa or blood, a pattern consistent with an intestinal mucosal origin. In the allografts of patients with donor T cell macrochimerism, GvH to HvG T cell clonal ratios were high. The relatively low number and heterogeneity of intestinal transplant patients limited the conclusions.

Sequencing was performed on unstimulated CD8+ T cells sorted from spleen or lymph node cells, taken before transplant. The chain joins TRBV10-3 to TRBJ1-6, with 9 bases matching TRBD1. This sequence originates from a human donor who was the organ donor for an intestinal transplant. The CDR3 region: CAIGTDRGGSPLHF. The sequenced DNA is TGTGCCATCGGGACGGACAGGGGTGGTTCACCCCTCCACTTT.